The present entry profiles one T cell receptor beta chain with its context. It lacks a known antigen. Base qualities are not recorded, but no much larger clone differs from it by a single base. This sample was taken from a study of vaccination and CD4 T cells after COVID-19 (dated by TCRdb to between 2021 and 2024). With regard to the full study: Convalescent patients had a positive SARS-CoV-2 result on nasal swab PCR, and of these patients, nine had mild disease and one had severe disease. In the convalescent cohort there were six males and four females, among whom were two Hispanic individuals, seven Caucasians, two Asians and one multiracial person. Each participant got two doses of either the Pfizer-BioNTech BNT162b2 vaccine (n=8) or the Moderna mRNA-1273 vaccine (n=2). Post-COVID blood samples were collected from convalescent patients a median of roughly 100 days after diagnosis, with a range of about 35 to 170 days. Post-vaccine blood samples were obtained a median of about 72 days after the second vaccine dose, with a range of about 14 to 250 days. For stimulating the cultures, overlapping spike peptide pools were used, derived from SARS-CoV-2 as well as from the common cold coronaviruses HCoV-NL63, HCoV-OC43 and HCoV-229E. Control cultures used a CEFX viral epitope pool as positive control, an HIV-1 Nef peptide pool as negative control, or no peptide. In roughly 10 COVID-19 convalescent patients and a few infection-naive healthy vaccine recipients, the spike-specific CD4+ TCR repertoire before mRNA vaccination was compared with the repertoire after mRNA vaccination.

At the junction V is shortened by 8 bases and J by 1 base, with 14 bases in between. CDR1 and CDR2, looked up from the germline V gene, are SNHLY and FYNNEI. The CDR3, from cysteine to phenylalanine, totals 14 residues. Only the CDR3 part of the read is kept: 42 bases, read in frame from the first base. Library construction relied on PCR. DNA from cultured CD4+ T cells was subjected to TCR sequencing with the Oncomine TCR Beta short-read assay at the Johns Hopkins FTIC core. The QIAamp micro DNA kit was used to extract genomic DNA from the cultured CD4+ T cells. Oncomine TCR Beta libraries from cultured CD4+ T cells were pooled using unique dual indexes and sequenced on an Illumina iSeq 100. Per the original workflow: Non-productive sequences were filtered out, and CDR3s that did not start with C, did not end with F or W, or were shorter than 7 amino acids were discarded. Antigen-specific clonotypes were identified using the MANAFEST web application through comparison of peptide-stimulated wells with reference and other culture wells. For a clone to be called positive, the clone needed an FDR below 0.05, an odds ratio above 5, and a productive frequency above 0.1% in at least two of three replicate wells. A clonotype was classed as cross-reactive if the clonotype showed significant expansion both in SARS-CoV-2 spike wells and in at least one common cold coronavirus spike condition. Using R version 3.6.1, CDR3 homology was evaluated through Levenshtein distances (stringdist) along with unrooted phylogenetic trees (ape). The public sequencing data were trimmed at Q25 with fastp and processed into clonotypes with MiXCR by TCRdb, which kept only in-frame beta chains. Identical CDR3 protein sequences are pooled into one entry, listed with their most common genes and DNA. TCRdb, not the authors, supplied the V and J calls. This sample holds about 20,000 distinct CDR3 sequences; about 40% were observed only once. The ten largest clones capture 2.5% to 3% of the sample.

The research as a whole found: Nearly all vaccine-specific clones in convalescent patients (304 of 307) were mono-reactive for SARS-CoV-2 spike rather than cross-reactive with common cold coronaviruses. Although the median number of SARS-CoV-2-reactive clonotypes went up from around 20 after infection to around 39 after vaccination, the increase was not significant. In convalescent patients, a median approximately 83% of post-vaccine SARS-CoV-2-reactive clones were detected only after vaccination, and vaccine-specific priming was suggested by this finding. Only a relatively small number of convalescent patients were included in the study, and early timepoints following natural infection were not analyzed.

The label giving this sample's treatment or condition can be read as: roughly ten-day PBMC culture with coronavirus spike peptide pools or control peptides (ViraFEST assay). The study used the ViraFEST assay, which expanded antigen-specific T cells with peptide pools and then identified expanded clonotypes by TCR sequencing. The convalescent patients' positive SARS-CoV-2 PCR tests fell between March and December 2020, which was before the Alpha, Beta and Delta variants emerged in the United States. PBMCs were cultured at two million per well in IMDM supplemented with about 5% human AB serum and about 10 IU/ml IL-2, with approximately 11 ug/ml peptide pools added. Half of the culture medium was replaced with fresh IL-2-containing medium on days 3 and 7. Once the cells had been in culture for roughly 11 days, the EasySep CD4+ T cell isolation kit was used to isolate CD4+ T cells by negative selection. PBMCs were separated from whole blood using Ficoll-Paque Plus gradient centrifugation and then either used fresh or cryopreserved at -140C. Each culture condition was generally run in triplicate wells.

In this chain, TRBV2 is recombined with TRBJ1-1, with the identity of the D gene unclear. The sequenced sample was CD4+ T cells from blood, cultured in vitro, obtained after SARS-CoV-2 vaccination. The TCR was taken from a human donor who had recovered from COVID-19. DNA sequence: TGTGCCAGCGGAGCCCTGTATTCGAACACTGAAGCTTTCTTT. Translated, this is CASGALYSNTEAFF.